This entry lists 4 T cell receptor beta chains sequenced from one sample in a study of T cells in Graves' hyperthyroidism and ophthalmopathy. RNA transcripts served as the template for amplifying TCR beta CDR3 regions. First-round RT-PCR of the TCR CDR3 relied on the HTBI primer set. From the multiplex PCR reads, TCRdb called clonotypes with MiXCR, one entry per CDR3 protein. The table has approximately 350,000 distinct CDR3 sequences, 12% to 15% seen once. Input material: blood. The source is a woman aged 60 to 75 with Graves' ophthalmopathy.

This clonotype has ten or more counts. The chain employs TRBV5-1 and TRBJ2-7; D not certain. V was pared by 0 bases and J by 2 bases, with 6 bases between. The CDR3 contains 13 residues. Germline CDR1 is SGHRS and CDR2 is YFSETQ. The CDR3 sequence: CASSLGLTYEQYF. The CDR3 DNA sequence: TGCGCCAGCAGCTTGGGACTTACCTACGAGCAGTACTTC.

This clonotype has at least ten counts. The rearrangement links TRBV18 to TRBJ2-7; D may be TRBD2 (5 bases). The CDR3 has 12 residues. Trimming left V 2 bases short and J 7 bases short, with 9 bases between. Germline CDR1 and CDR2: KGHSH and LQKENI. This CDR3 is CASSPEGWEQYF. CDR3 nucleotides: TGTGCCAGCTCACCAGAGGGTTGGGAGCAGTACTTC.

Concerning this clonotype itself: Being one base from a much bigger clone, this may be a read error. The chain uses TRBV28 and TRBJ1-2; TRBD1 matches at 8 bases. The CDR3 consists of 12 residues. V was clipped by 5 bases and J by 8 bases; unmatched bases: 4. The germline V gene has CDR1 MDHEN and CDR2 SYDVKM. CDR3 sequence: CASSVWDRGYTF. The CDR3, as DNA: TGTGCCAGCAGTGTCTGGGACAGGGGCTACACCTTC.

This clonotype has a count of ten or more. The V call is TRBV6-1, the J call TRBJ2-7, with TRBD2 as a possible D gene (6 bases). This CDR3 is built from 11 residues. CDR1 is MNHNS, CDR2 SASEGT, per germline. With 6 bases removed from V and 5 bases from J, the gap between germline ends came to 8 bases. CDR3 DNA: TGTGCCAGCAGGTGGAGGGACGAGCAGTACTTC. It yields the protein CASRWRDEQYF.